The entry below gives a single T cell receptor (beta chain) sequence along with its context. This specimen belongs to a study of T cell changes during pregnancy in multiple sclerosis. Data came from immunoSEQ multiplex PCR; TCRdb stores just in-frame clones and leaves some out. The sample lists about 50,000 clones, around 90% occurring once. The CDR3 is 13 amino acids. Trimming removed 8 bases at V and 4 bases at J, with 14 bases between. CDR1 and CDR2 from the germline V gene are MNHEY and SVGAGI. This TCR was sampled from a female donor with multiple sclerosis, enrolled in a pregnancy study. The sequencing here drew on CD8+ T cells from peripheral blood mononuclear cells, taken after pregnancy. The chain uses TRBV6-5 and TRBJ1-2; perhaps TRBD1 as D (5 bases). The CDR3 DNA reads TGTGCCAGCTGGGGGGAGGAGGGCTATGGCTACACCTTC. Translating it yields CASWGEEGYGYTF.